This T cell receptor beta chain was retrieved from a study of blood T cell repertoires in COVID-19. Study background: Samples representing acute and convalescent COVID-19 were sourced from the United States, Italy and Spain.

Only in-frame clones appear in the TCRdb table, and some are missing; sequencing was by immunoSEQ multiplex PCR. The sample yields about 63,000 clones, 65% to 85% seen once. This clone turned up a few times. V shed 4 bases and J shed 6 bases, with 17 bases lying between them. Germline V gives CDR1 SGDLS, CDR2 YYNGEE. CDR3 size: 15 residues. The TCR comes from a human donor in a cohort sampled during active COVID-19. The source material was peripheral blood. This rearrangement joins TRBV9 to TRBJ2-1; D unclear. CDR3 nucleotide sequence: TGTGCCAGCAGCTTACACCCGGAGTTTGTCAATGAGCAGTTCTTC. Its translation is CASSLHPEFVNEQFF. Combining the CDR3 with reference TRBV9 and TRBJ2-1 gives the whole variable domain DSGVTQTPKHLITATGQRVTLRCSPRSGDLSVYWYQQSLDQGLQFLIQYYNGEERAKGNILERFSAQQFPDLHSELNLSSLELGDSALYFCASSLHPEFVNEQFFGPGTRLTVL.